This T cell receptor (beta chain) is drawn from a study of shared clonotypes between healthy human individuals. Comments on this clone: What it binds is unknown.

Study-level results: The genetic and exposure-history diversity represented was limited by few donors.

Sequencing was performed on unsorted PBMC DNA using ten immunoSEQ deep assay plates. How the authors handled the data: Quality scores were absent from the junction-only immunoSEQ sequences, so filtering differed. Generated by immunoSEQ multiplex PCR, the TCRdb table keeps only in-frame clones and is missing some. The DNA was the basis for D and trimming; V, J and clone size are from that table. The sample lists about half a million clones, roughly 80% occurring once. This TCR came from a woman aged 40 to 50 in good health. Some clones in this sample may be carry-over from other donors' samples. Sequencing used PBMCs.

The CDR3 loop reads CASKPLAGYNEQFF. CDR3 in DNA: TGTGCCAGTAAGCCCCTAGCGGGTTACAATGAGCAGTTCTTC. The V gene is TRBV19, the J gene TRBJ2-1; 8 bases align to TRBD2. V shed 7 bases, J shed 4 bases, and the junction held 6 bases outside the gene matches. The CDR3 contains 14 residues. Germline loops: CDR1 LNHDA, CDR2 SQIVND (reference sequence).